A single sample gave rise to the 17 T cell receptor beta chains below, sequenced in a study of T cell responses to AZD1222 COVID-19 vaccine. Clones were read by immunoSEQ multiplex PCR, and TCRdb kept only the in-frame ones, dropping some. Of about 110,000 clones in the sample, around 90% are singletons; the top ten hold roughly 15%. The source material was peripheral blood, sampled 28 days after the second AZD1222 dose. The receptor set was obtained from an adult who received the AZD1222 COVID-19 vaccine.

The V gene is TRBV5-1, the J gene TRBJ2-3; D is perhaps TRBD1 (6 bases). The CDR3 consists of 13 residues. With 5 bases removed from V and 3 bases from J, the gap between germline ends came to 10 bases. The germline V gene encodes CDR1 SGHRS and CDR2 YFSETQ. This CDR3 reads CASRPTGTDTQYF. The DNA for the CDR3 is TGCGCCAGCAGACCCACAGGGACAGATACGCAGTATTTT.

This chain connects TRBV28 to TRBJ2-3; 8 nucleotides align to TRBD2. Germline trimming cut 5 bases from V and 8 bases from J; bases unmatched to any gene: 12. This CDR3 comprises 15 residues. The germline gives CDR1 MDHEN, CDR2 SYDVKM. CDR3 loop: CASSPPTPTSATQYF. Here the CDR3 DNA reads TGTGCCAGCAGTCCACCCACCCCGACTAGCGCTACGCAGTATTTT. The full variable domain, rest sourced from reference TRBV28 and TRBJ2-3, is DVKVTQSSRYLVKRTGEKVFLECVQDMDHENMFWYRQDPGLGLRLIYFSYDVKMKEKGDIPEGYSVSREKKERFSLILESASTNQTSMYLCASSPPTPTSATQYFGPGTRLTVL.

V is TRBV24-1 and J is TRBJ2-7; D is undetermined. The CDR3 sequence is 15 residues long. Germline loops: CDR1 KGHDR, CDR2 SFDVKD. Trimming removed 6 bases from V and 4 bases from J, with 18 bases in between. CDR3 in DNA: TGTGCCACCAGTACATCTAGTGATCCTGTTTACGAGCAGTACTTC. It codes for CATSTSSDPVYEQYF.

This chain connects TRBV18 to TRBJ1-1, with TRBD1 matching 7 bases. Germline loops: CDR1 KGHSH, CDR2 LQKENI. This CDR3 region has 15 residues. The V and J ends lost 4 bases and 5 bases, in that order; junction bases with no gene match: 10. The CDR3 sequence is CASSLGQESTTEAFF. CDR3 sequence (DNA): TGTGCCAGCTCACTCGGACAGGAATCGACAACTGAAGCTTTCTTT.

This chain uses TRBV11-2 with TRBJ1-1, with a weak D call TRBD1 (5 bases). There are 13 residues in the CDR3. Germline values: CDR1 SGHAT, CDR2 FQNNGV. V lost 5 bases and J 6 bases, leaving 13 bases between the germline ends. For the CDR3, the DNA is TGTGCCAGCAGCACTGATTGGGACGCTGAAGCTTTCTTT. This gives the protein CASSTDWDAEAFF.

This chain links TRBV9 with TRBJ2-1; unclear D gene. The germline V gene has CDR1 SGDLS and CDR2 YYNGEE. Between the trimmed V and J ends, which lost 0 bases and 0 bases, there was a span of 10 bases. The CDR3 is 16 residues long. CDR3 nucleotide sequence: TGTGCCAGCAGCGTAGTTGGGTCGCGCTCCTACAATGAGCAGTTCTTC. As protein: CASSVVGSRSYNEQFF.

V usage is TRBV11-2 and J usage is TRBJ2-7; possibly TRBD2 for D (5 bases). The CDR3 has 14 residues. Germline V gene sequence: CDR1 SGHAT, CDR2 FQNNGV. The V end was cut by 6 bases, the J end by 4 bases, with 16 bases between. CDR3 sequence reads: CASRPPTGKYEQYF. The CDR3 DNA sequence: TGTGCCAGCAGACCACCCACGGGGAAATACGAGCAGTACTTC.

The chain combines TRBV28 with TRBJ2-2, with TRBD1 matching 9 bases. Germline trimming cut 6 bases from V and 4 bases from J; bases unmatched to any gene: 3. The CDR3 is made up of 14 amino acids. The germline CDR1 and CDR2 sequences are MDHEN and SYDVKM. The chain's CDR3 is CASRGGQGTGELFF. The CDR3 DNA reads TGTGCCAGCAGGGGGGGACAGGGCACCGGGGAGCTGTTTTTT.

The rearrangement links TRBV14 to TRBJ2-1, with 7 positions matching TRBD2. The CDR3 extends over 17 amino acids. The germline gives CDR1 SGHDN, CDR2 FVKESK. The trim removed 1 base at V and 8 bases at J, leaving 14 bases unmatched. CDR3 nucleotides: TGTGCCAGCAGCCAAGGTACCCCAGGACTAGGCGCAGATGAGCAGTTCTTC. Residues: CASSQGTPGLGADEQFF.

The rearrangement links TRBV27 to TRBJ1-5; 9 nucleotides align to TRBD1. J was trimmed by 7 bases and V by 5 bases; bases with no gene match: 6. CDR1 MNHEY and CDR2 SMNVEV come from the germline V gene (reference sequence). CDR3 size: 14 residues. The CDR3 DNA sequence: TGTGCCAGCAGTCCGGGGACAGGGAGGCAGCCCCAGCATTTT. Its protein product is CASSPGTGRQPQHF.

This sequence joins TRBV7-2 and TRBJ1-5, with D maybe TRBD1 (6 bases). This CDR3 has 16 amino acids. Germline values: CDR1 SGHTA, CDR2 FQGNSA. The V gene lost 5 bases and the J gene lost 3 bases, with 17 bases spanning the gap. The CDR3 spells CASSHGPGQLNQPQHF. In nucleotides, the CDR3 is TGTGCCAGCAGCCACGGACCCGGACAGCTCAATCAGCCCCAGCATTTT.

This clone was detected a few times. The chain recombines TRBV12-3 or TRBV12-4 with TRBJ1-1; D is unclear. With 7 bases removed from V and 11 bases from J, the gap between germline ends came to 17 bases. The CDR3 runs 12 residues. CDR3 protein: CASTDRGGDAFF. CDR3 coding DNA: TGTGCCAGCACTGACCGCGGAGGAGATGCTTTCTTT.

V and J are TRBV7-9 and TRBJ1-6; no clear D gene. Germline CDR1 reads SEHNR; CDR2 reads FQNEAQ (reference sequence). CDR3 length: 18 residues. Trimming pared 3 bases from V and 4 bases from J, leaving 19 bases between. The CDR3 spells CASSLDVDGRSYNSPLHF. The CDR3 nucleotides read TGTGCCAGCAGCTTGGACGTGGACGGAAGATCATATAATTCACCCCTCCACTTT.

The chain uses TRBV3-1 (or the pseudogene TRBV3-2) and TRBJ2-2, with TRBD2 matching over 12 bases. From germline, CDR1 is LGHDT and CDR2 YNNKEL (reference sequence). This CDR3 has 16 residues. V shed 4 bases, J shed 5 bases, and the junction held 5 bases outside the gene matches. The DNA for the CDR3 is TGTGCCAGCAGCCGGAGACTAGCGGGAGCTACCGGGGAGCTGTTTTTT. Its translation: CASSRRLAGATGELFF.

V and J are TRBV6-4 and TRBJ2-3; 10 bases are shared with TRBD2. With V trimmed by 0 bases and J by 6 bases, 9 bases remained unmatched. Germline V CDR1 and CDR2: MRHNA, SNTAGT. The CDR3 runs to 17 residues. CDR3 in amino acids: CASSDSKTSGGADTQYF. The CDR3 DNA reads as TGTGCCAGCAGTGACTCCAAAACCAGCGGGGGGGCCGATACGCAGTATTTT.

This clone has just one count. V is TRBV24-1 and J is TRBJ1-2; D might be TRBD1 (5 bases). Deletions cut 0 bases from V and 7 bases from J, with 5 bases between. The CDR3 has 12 amino acids. The germline CDR1 and CDR2 sequences are KGHDR and SFDVKD. The CDR3 DNA reads as TGTGCCACCAGTGATTTGCAGGGTGGCTACACCTTC. Its protein is CATSDLQGGYTF.

This chain links TRBV7-8 with TRBJ2-3, with 8 bases identical to TRBD1. Germline values: CDR1 SGHVS, CDR2 FQNEAQ. This CDR3 contains 17 residues. V lost 2 bases, J lost 6 bases, and 13 bases stayed unmatched. Here the CDR3 DNA reads TGTGCCAGCAGCTTACCTACCCAGGGGGCTTCGGGGGATACGCAGTATTTT. Protein: CASSLPTQGASGDTQYF.